Sequencing of this T cell receptor (beta chain) was carried out in a study of molecular identifiers for immune sequencing clone quantification. The study's findings and limits: Barcode sharing among identical TCR molecules could make large clones appear smaller. Clones above 20 RNA copies contained over 97% of effector molecules and under 1% of naive molecules.

In the sort, naive CD8 T cells were defined as CD8+CD4-CCR7+CD45RA+. V lost 3 bases and J 1 base, leaving 21 bases between the germline ends. The length of the CDR3 is 19 residues. Both previously described methods and listed TCR primers were employed to make bulk TCR libraries. Via MiXCR, TCRdb re-called the PCR reads, giving one row per CDR3 protein. The table has about 500,000 distinct CDR3 sequences, about a fifth seen once. This clonotype has just a few counts. Its antigen remains unidentified. The sequencing sample was made of naive CD8+ T cells from blood, with Jurkat cell RNA spiked in. As to subset: FACS-sorted CD8+CD4-CCR7+CD45RA+ naive T cells. The chain is built from TRBV12-3 or TRBV12-4 and TRBJ2-2; D not certain. The origin of this receptor is a human donor in good health. Some libraries in this study had Jurkat cell RNA spiked in. The CDR3 loop is CASSFRGQVTGKNTGELFF. CDR3 nucleotides: TGTGCCAGCAGTTTCAGAGGCCAGGTTACCGGAAAGAACACCGGGGAGCTGTTTTTT.